Presented here are 14 T cell receptor beta chains from one specimen sequenced in a study of response to subunit inactivated influenza vaccine. TCRdb used MiXCR to reprocess the RT-PCR reads, holding one entry per CDR3 protein. The table has 650,000 to 800,000 distinct CDR3 sequences, over 11% seen once; the top ten hold 5.5% to 7%. Sequencing used PBMCs from blood, obtained approximately 15 days before vaccination. These receptors were obtained from a man aged 45-65 years who received an inactivated influenza vaccine.

The chain couples TRBV18 to TRBJ2-3; the match to TRBD2 covers 10 bases. CDR1 and CDR2 (germline): KGHSH, LQKENI. CDR3 length: 15 amino acids. V gave up 0 bases and J gave up 12 bases; unmatched junction bases: 9. In DNA form, the CDR3 reads TGTGCCAGCTCACCACCCCAGCAAGCGGGGGGGTCACAGTATTTT. It specifies CASSPPQQAGGSQYF.

This sequence joins TRBV12-3 or TRBV12-4 and TRBJ2-7, with unresolved D. The length of the CDR3 is 22 residues. The ends were cut back, 3 bases at V and 3 bases at J, with 36 bases in the middle. CDR3 DNA: TGTGCCAGCAGTTTCTATGAAGGGCCTGTTTTGATTTCATGTGGGTTTGTCTACGAGCAGTACTTC. As protein: CASSFYEGPVLISCGFVYEQYF.

The rearrangement uses TRBV6-5 and TRBJ2-5; D perhaps matches TRBD2 (5 bases). The CDR3 consists of 14 residues. Germline V lookup: CDR1 MNHEY, CDR2 SVGAGI. V was clipped by 2 bases and J by 5 bases, with 12 bases between them. CDR3 nucleotides: TGTGCCAGCAGTTACGGGCGCGGCGGGGAGACCCAGTACTTC. Amino acid sequence: CASSYGRGGETQYF.

CDR3 sequence: CASSQGPGGQGKPYEQYF. The DNA for the CDR3 is TGCGCCAGCAGCCAAGGGCCCGGTGGACAGGGGAAGCCCTACGAGCAGTACTTC. The chain employs TRBV4-3 and TRBJ2-7; TRBD1 matches at 9 bases. Germline values: CDR1 LGHNA, CDR2 YSLEER. The CDR3 totals 18 residues. J was trimmed by 2 bases and V by 1 base; bases with no gene match: 12.

This clonotype was seen at least ten times. The rearrangement uses TRBV6-1 and TRBJ2-7; maybe TRBD2 (7 bases). Germline V CDR1 and CDR2: MNHNS, SASEGT. V lost 6 bases and J 6 bases, leaving 18 bases between the germline ends. This CDR3 spans 14 amino acids. The CDR3 protein is CASSLLGRGSEQYF. The CDR3 bases are TGTGCCAGCAGCCTTTTGGGGAGGGGGTCCGAGCAGTACTTC.

This clonotype was detected many times. V and J are TRBV11-2 and TRBJ1-1, with D unresolved. Trimming took 0 bases from V and 3 from J, leaving 5 bases between them. CDR1 and CDR2 from the germline V gene are SGHAT and FQNNGV. The CDR3 sequence is 13 residues long. CDR3 loop: CASSLDQDTEAFF. For the CDR3, the DNA is TGTGCCAGCAGCTTAGATCAGGACACTGAAGCTTTCTTT.

The genes are TRBV6-1 and TRBJ2-7, with 10 bases lining up with TRBD2. This CDR3 has 16 residues. Germline V gene data show CDR1 as MNHNS and CDR2 as SASEGT. With V trimmed by 0 bases and J by 5 bases, 7 bases remained unmatched. Here the CDR3 DNA reads TGTGCCAGCAGTGAAGCTCCTAGCGGGGGCCGTCACGAGCAGTACTTC. Translating gives CASSEAPSGGRHEQYF.

This chain uses TRBV24-1 with TRBJ2-5; a possible D gene is TRBD1 (5 bases). V was shortened by 0 bases and J by 5 bases, with 15 bases between the two germline ends. Germline V lookup: CDR1 KGHDR, CDR2 SFDVKD. This CDR3 contains 16 residues. The CDR3 DNA reads TGTGCCACCAGTGATTTGGGACCCCAGGGTCTTGAGACCCAGTACTTC. It encodes CATSDLGPQGLETQYF.

The CDR3: CASSPKGGLQEKLFF. The CDR3 DNA sequence: TGCGCCAGCAGCCCCAAAGGAGGGCTTCAGGAAAAACTGTTTTTT. This chain links TRBV4-3 with TRBJ1-4; D remains unclear. This CDR3 has 15 amino acids. Trimming took off 4 bases at V and 8 bases at J, with 17 bases between the two ends. Germline V gene data show CDR1 as LGHNA and CDR2 as YSLEER.

The CDR3 region has the DNA TGCAGCGCCGGACTAGCGGGAGAATCCTACAATGAGCAGTTCTTC. This codes for CSAGLAGESYNEQFF. V gene TRBV29-1 combines with J gene TRBJ2-1; 13 nucleotides match TRBD2. V was clipped by 7 bases and J by 1 base; unmatched bases: 4. The CDR3 covers 15 residues. Germline-derived CDR1 and CDR2 are SQVTM and ANQGSEA.

The chain recombines TRBV6-2 or TRBV6-3 with TRBJ2-3; 9 bases are a match to TRBD1. Trimming removed 5 bases from V and 3 bases from J; junction bases left unmatched: 6. The CDR3 runs 15 residues. Germline V gene lookup returns CDR1 MNHEY and CDR2 SVGEGT. The CDR3: CASSLGTGPTDTQYF. For the CDR3, the DNA is TGTGCCAGCAGTCTGGGGACAGGGCCAACAGATACGCAGTATTTT.

The V call is TRBV6-5, the J call TRBJ2-3; D could derive from TRBD1 or TRBD2 (5 bases each). CDR1 is MNHEY and CDR2 is SVGAGI in the germline V gene. The V and J ends lost 0 bases and 3 bases respectively, with 16 bases between them. This CDR3 has 17 residues. The CDR3 loop is CASSYSALSGRTDTQYF. The CDR3 region has the DNA TGTGCCAGCAGTTACTCGGCTTTGTCGGGGCGGACAGATACGCAGTATTTT.

As concerns this clonotype: A much larger clone lies one base from this, so it may be a read error. The chain links TRBV4-3 to TRBJ2-1; TRBD2 is a possible D gene (6 bases). CDR3 length: 15 amino acids. Per germline, CDR1 LGHNA and CDR2 YSLEER. CDR3 nucleotide sequence: TGCGACAGCAGCCCTAGGGGCGGGATAGACTATGAGCAGTTCTTC. It yields the protein CDSSPRGGIDYEQFF.

The J gene is TRBJ2-5, the V gene TRBV5-1, with 13 bases aligning to TRBD2. The CDR3 extends over 16 amino acids. Per the germline V gene, CDR1 is SGHRS and CDR2 is YFSETQ. The ends lost 3 bases at V and 1 base at J; junction bases unmatched: 3. The CDR3: CASSSTSGGAQETQYF. CDR3 nucleotide sequence: TGCGCCAGCAGCTCTACTAGCGGGGGGGCCCAAGAGACCCAGTACTTC.